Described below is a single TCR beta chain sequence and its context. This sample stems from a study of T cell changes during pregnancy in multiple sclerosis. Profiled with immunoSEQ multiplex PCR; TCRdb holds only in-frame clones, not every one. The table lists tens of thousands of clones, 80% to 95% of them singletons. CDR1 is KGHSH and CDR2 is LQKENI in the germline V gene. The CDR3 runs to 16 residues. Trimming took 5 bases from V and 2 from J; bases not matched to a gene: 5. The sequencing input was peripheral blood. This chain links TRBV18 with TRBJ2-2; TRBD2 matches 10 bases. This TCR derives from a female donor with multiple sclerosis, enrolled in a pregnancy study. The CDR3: CASSVTSGANTGELFF. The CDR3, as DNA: TGTGCCAGCTCAGTAACTAGCGGGGCTAACACCGGGGAGCTGTTTTTT.